Ten or more counts support the clone carrying this T cell receptor (beta chain). As yet, its antigen is unknown. TCR beta CDR3 sequences were amplified from RNA transcripts. During a first-round RT-PCR of the TCR CDR3, the HTBI primer set was used. TCRdb re-called the multiplex PCR reads with MiXCR, one entry per CDR3 protein. The table has more than 550,000 distinct CDR3 sequences, roughly a sixth seen once. Germline V gives CDR1 DFQATT, CDR2 SNEGSKA (reference sequence). Between the trimmed V and J ends, which lost 4 bases and 4 bases, there was a span of 10 bases. The CDR3 sequence is 12 residues long. Lactation, pregnancy, other autoimmune disease or uncontrolled infection led to exclusion of patients. Source material for PBMCs was less than 12 ml fresh peripheral blood. This specimen comes from a study of T cells in Graves' hyperthyroidism and ophthalmopathy. Overall study context: It was at initial diagnosis, before any treatment, that peripheral blood was collected.

Findings of the study overall: Blood also showed most of the thyroid clonotypes that were expanded above 0.001.

The sequencing input was blood. The TCR sequence derives from a woman in her 50s with Graves' hyperthyroidism that later progressed to Graves' ophthalmopathy. The rearrangement joins TRBV20-1 to TRBJ1-2; D unresolved. CDR3 DNA sequence: TGCAGTGCTACGCTTCGTGTCTATGGCTACACCTTC. It translates to CSATLRVYGYTF.